A selection of T cell receptor beta chains follows, all from one sample in a study of molecular identifiers for immune sequencing clone quantification. MiXCR, applied by TCRdb to the PCR reads, yields one record per CDR3 protein. The sample holds 400,000 to 600,000 distinct CDR3 sequences, about a quarter seen once. Sequencing used naive CD8+ T cells from blood, with Jurkat cell RNA spiked in. These receptors were obtained from a human donor in good health. Some libraries in this study had Jurkat cell RNA spiked in. The CDR3 runs from the conserved cysteine through the conserved F or W. D genes are given only for firm matches. Not every row has a clone size; where given, it reads once, few, many or a size class.

V gene: TRBV2; clone size: few; D gene: .; J gene: TRBJ2-5; CDR3 protein: CASSEAWTTQETQYF
V gene: TRBV2; clone size: few; D gene: .; J gene: TRBJ2-2; CDR3 protein: CASSDAPGQPNTGELFF
V gene: TRBV29-1; clone size: many; D gene: TRBD1; J gene: TRBJ1-1; CDR3 protein: CSVGPLQGEGNTEAFF
V gene: TRBV2; clone size: few; D gene: .; J gene: TRBJ1-2; CDR3 protein: CASSELRSGGSSNYGYTF
V gene: TRBV19; clone size: .; D gene: .; J gene: TRBJ1-1; CDR3 protein: CASSMRGWNTEAFF
V gene: TRBV10-3; clone size: few; D gene: .; J gene: TRBJ1-6; CDR3 protein: CAISEGGMENSPLHF
V gene: TRBV9; clone size: many; D gene: TRBD1; J gene: TRBJ2-2; CDR3 protein: CASSVVGQGGTGELFF
V gene: TRBV7-2; clone size: many; D gene: TRBD2; J gene: TRBJ2-3; CDR3 protein: CASSLGASGHTDTQYF
V gene: TRBV12-3/TRBV12-4; clone size: few; D gene: .; J gene: TRBJ1-2; CDR3 protein: CASSYSQAGYTF
V gene: TRBV5-1; clone size: many; D gene: .; J gene: TRBJ2-7; CDR3 protein: CASSLDSSILYEQYF
V gene: TRBV25-1; clone size: .; D gene: .; J gene: TRBJ2-7; CDR3 protein: CASNQHGFTYEQYF
V gene: TRBV28; clone size: many; D gene: .; J gene: TRBJ2-2; CDR3 protein: CASSLGQYTGELFF
V gene: TRBV7-7; clone size: .; D gene: TRBD2; J gene: TRBJ2-1; CDR3 protein: CASSISGPHTGTSGIGQFF
V gene: TRBV6-2/TRBV6-3; clone size: few; D gene: TRBD2; J gene: TRBJ2-7; CDR3 protein: CASSLTSPYEQYF
V gene: TRBV4-3; clone size: .; D gene: TRBD1; J gene: TRBJ2-7; CDR3 protein: CASSQAWDREAPYEQYF
V gene: TRBV5-1; clone size: many; D gene: .; J gene: TRBJ2-5; CDR3 protein: CASSFLTQVETQYF
V gene: TRBV5-1; clone size: many; D gene: TRBD2; J gene: TRBJ2-3; CDR3 protein: CASSLTSGGPDTQYF
V gene: TRBV29-1; clone size: many; D gene: .; J gene: TRBJ1-2; CDR3 protein: CSVRGRTQSSNYGYTF
V gene: TRBV5-6; clone size: .; D gene: .; J gene: TRBJ2-7; CDR3 protein: CASSLGTGPYGQYF
V gene: TRBV27; clone size: .; D gene: .; J gene: TRBJ2-1; CDR3 protein: CASSLLLVEGQSYNEQFF
V gene: TRBV5-3; clone size: .; D gene: TRBD2; J gene: TRBJ2-1; CDR3 protein: CASSKPGLALLSSYNEQFF
V gene: TRBV2; clone size: few; D gene: .; J gene: TRBJ1-5; CDR3 protein: CASSEDGGSNQPRHF
V gene: TRBV28; clone size: .; D gene: .; J gene: TRBJ2-1; CDR3 protein: CASSRPEDSNYNEQFF
V gene: TRBV30; clone size: .; D gene: .; J gene: TRBJ2-7; CDR3 protein: CAWSVPGRSYEQYF
V gene: TRBV3-1; clone size: few; D gene: .; J gene: TRBJ2-5; CDR3 protein: CASSPYSQETQYF
V gene: TRBV5-6; clone size: few; D gene: .; J gene: TRBJ2-7; CDR3 protein: CASSFAAGSEQYF
V gene: TRBV7-2; clone size: many; D gene: TRBD2; J gene: TRBJ2-4; CDR3 protein: CASSSVGGVDIQYF
V gene: TRBV9; clone size: .; D gene: .; J gene: TRBJ2-3; CDR3 protein: CASSVIGGLSTDTQYF
V gene: TRBV27; clone size: many; D gene: TRBD2; J gene: TRBJ2-5; CDR3 protein: CASSSWTSQDLGTQYF
V gene: TRBV19; clone size: .; D gene: TRBD1; J gene: TRBJ2-2; CDR3 protein: CASSYRTGSNTGELFF